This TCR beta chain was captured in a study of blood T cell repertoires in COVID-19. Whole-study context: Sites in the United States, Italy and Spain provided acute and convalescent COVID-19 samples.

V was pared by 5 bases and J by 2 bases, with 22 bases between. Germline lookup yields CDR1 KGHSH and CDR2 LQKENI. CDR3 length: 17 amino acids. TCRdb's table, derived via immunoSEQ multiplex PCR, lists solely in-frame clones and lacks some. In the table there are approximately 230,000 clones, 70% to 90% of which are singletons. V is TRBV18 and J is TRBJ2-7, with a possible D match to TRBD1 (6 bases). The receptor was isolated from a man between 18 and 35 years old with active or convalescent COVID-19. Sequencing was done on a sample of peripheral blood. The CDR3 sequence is CASSNTLRTAPTYEQYF. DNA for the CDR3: TGTGCCAGCTCAAACACACTGAGGACAGCGCCTACCTACGAGCAGTACTTC.